The 21 T cell receptor beta chains below come from one sample, sequenced in a study of cytomegalovirus exposure and HLA in healthy donors. PCR involved 60 Vbeta and 13 Jbeta primers. Method: immunoSEQ multiplex PCR; TCRdb's copy keeps in-frame clones and lacks some. The table shows 60,000 to 90,000 clones, with about 70% occurring only once. The sample taken for sequencing was PBMCs. These receptors were obtained from a man aged 35 to 55 in good health and CMV-seropositive.

The count of this clone is one. The genes are TRBV5-4 and TRBJ2-7, with a weak D call TRBD1 (6 bases). CDR1 is SGHNT, CDR2 YYREEE, per germline (reference sequence). The CDR3 runs 13 residues. V was trimmed by 4 bases and J by 4 bases, leaving 12 bases between them. This CDR3 is CASSLPGVYEQYF. The CDR3 DNA reads as TGTGCCAGCAGCCTCCCAGGGGTTTACGAGCAGTACTTC.

This sequence joins TRBV7-2 and TRBJ2-2; 7 nucleotides line up with TRBD2. The CDR3 length is 16 residues. V gave up 6 bases and J gave up 1 base; unmatched junction bases: 8. Germline V lookup: CDR1 SGHTA, CDR2 FQGNSA. CDR3 residues: CASRGSGHMNTGELFF. The CDR3 DNA follows: TGTGCCAGCAGGGGTAGCGGGCACATGAACACCGGGGAGCTGTTTTTT.

The rearrangement joins TRBV5-4 to TRBJ1-2, with D tentatively TRBD1 (5 bases). The V gene lost 4 bases and the J gene lost 2 bases, with 12 bases spanning the gap. The CDR3 sequence is 14 residues long. Germline loops: CDR1 SGHNT, CDR2 YYREEE (reference sequence). The CDR3 region is CASSNSDINYGYTF. CDR3 DNA sequence: TGTGCCAGCAGCAACTCGGACATAAACTATGGCTACACCTTC.

This clone came up once. V and J are TRBV9 and TRBJ2-1, with D hard to call. Germline V gene data show CDR1 as SGDLS and CDR2 as YYNGEE. Trimming cost V 0 bases and J 5 bases, with 9 bases left between them. This CDR3 region has 14 residues. Here the CDR3 reads CASSVGPQNNEQFF. The CDR3, as DNA: TGTGCCAGCAGCGTAGGGCCCCAGAACAATGAGCAGTTCTTC.

There are a few counts of this clone. The rearrangement links TRBV7-9 to TRBJ1-1; D not resolved. The CDR3 totals 12 residues. V lost 5 bases and J 5 bases, leaving 9 bases between the germline ends. CDR1 is SEHNR and CDR2 is FQNEAQ in the germline V gene (reference sequence). The CDR3 loop reads CASSGTRTEAFF. The CDR3 region has the DNA TGTGCCAGCAGCGGCACTAGGACTGAAGCTTTCTTT.

This clone came up a few times. This chain links TRBV5-1 with TRBJ1-2; TRBD1 aligns across 9 bases. The CDR3 has 14 residues. Germline CDR1 reads SGHRS; CDR2 reads YFSETQ. V dropped 0 bases and J dropped 6; count of bases not matched to a gene: 3. For the CDR3, the DNA is TGCGCCAGCAGCTTGGAACAGGGGGCGGATGGCTACACCTTC. Translated: CASSLEQGADGYTF.

J is TRBJ2-5 and V is TRBV2; 9 nucleotides match TRBD1. The CDR3 is 15 amino acids. The germline V gene has CDR1 SNHLY and CDR2 FYNNEI. The J segment lost 2 bases and the V segment lost 4 bases, leaving 5 bases of the junction unmatched. CDR3 sequence (DNA): TGTGCCAGCAGTGGACAGGGGGTATTTCAAGAGACCCAGTACTTC. Translation gives CASSGQGVFQETQYF.

This clone appeared a few times. The rearrangement joins TRBV28 to TRBJ2-2; possibly TRBD1 for D (6 bases). Trimming removed 7 bases at V and 1 base at J, with 16 bases between. This CDR3 contains 16 residues. CDR1 and CDR2 (germline): MDHEN, SYDVKM. CDR3: CASTVTQTGNTGELFF. CDR3 in DNA: TGTGCCAGCACCGTCACCCAGACAGGGAACACCGGGGAGCTGTTTTTT.

In this sample, this clone turned up a few times. This chain uses TRBV6-1 with TRBJ1-1; D possibly corresponds to TRBD1 (6 bases). The length of the CDR3 is 14 residues. Trimming shortened V by 3 bases and J by 2 bases, and 10 bases separated the two germline ends. CDR1 MNHNS and CDR2 SASEGT come from the germline V gene. The CDR3 loop reads CASSDGRGNTEAFF. DNA of the CDR3: TGTGCCAGCAGTGATGGCAGGGGTAACACTGAAGCTTTCTTT.

The V call is TRBV29-1, the J call TRBJ1-2; D ambiguous. V was shortened by 5 bases and J by 8 bases, with 9 bases between the two germline ends. From germline, CDR1 is SQVTM and CDR2 ANQGSEA. The CDR3 has 10 amino acids. In DNA, the CDR3 is TGCAGCGTTTTCCAACAAGGCTACACCTTC. Protein product: CSVFQQGYTF.

This clone was counted a few times. The genes are TRBV9 and TRBJ2-3, with TRBD2 matching 11 bases. V gave up 0 bases and J gave up 3 bases; unmatched junction bases: 0. The germline CDR1 and CDR2 sequences are SGDLS and YYNGEE. The CDR3 sequence is 15 residues long. CDR3 DNA sequence: TGTGCCAGCAGCGTAGCTAGCGGGAGGACAGATACGCAGTATTTT. Protein: CASSVASGRTDTQYF. The entire variable domain, with the rest obtained from reference TRBV9 and TRBJ2-3, is as follows: DSGVTQTPKHLITATGQRVTLRCSPRSGDLSVYWYQQSLDQGLQFLIQYYNGEERAKGNILERFSAQQFPDLHSELNLSSLELGDSALYFCASSVASGRTDTQYFGPGTRLTVL.

The chain employs TRBV30 and TRBJ1-2; 8 nucleotides match TRBD1. This CDR3 is 12 amino acids long. V lost 5 bases and J lost 5; bases outside the gene matches: 4. Germline V gene lookup returns CDR1 GTSNPN and CDR2 SVGIG (reference sequence). This CDR3 is CAWGQGPYGYTF. CDR3 nucleotide sequence: TGTGCCTGGGGACAGGGTCCGTATGGCTACACCTTC.

This clone was seen more than once but under ten times. V and J are TRBV7-3 and TRBJ2-1; 11 bases align to TRBD2. CDR1 and CDR2 from the germline V gene are SGHTA and FQGTGA. V was clipped by 5 bases and J by 0 bases; unmatched bases: 9. CDR3 length: 18 amino acids. As DNA, the CDR3 is TGTGCCAGCAGCCAGCCCACTAGCGGGAGTCACTCCTACAATGAGCAGTTCTTC. This encodes CASSQPTSGSHSYNEQFF.

This clone has more than one count but fewer than ten. This chain uses TRBV6-5 with TRBJ1-4; D gene unclear. V lost 8 bases and J lost 6, with 13 bases in between. The CDR3 extends over 13 amino acids. Germline CDR1 and CDR2: MNHEY and SVGAGI. Here the CDR3 reads CASGSAKDEKLFF. DNA of the CDR3: TGTGCCAGCGGGTCAGCGAAGGATGAAAAACTGTTTTTT.

The sample holds a few counts of this clone. The chain is built from TRBV11-2 and TRBJ1-1; D gene unclear. This CDR3 has 15 residues. Germline V gives CDR1 SGHAT, CDR2 FQNNGV. Trimming removed 0 bases at V and 0 bases at J, with 8 bases between. The CDR3 protein is CASSLDGRLNTEAFF. The CDR3 DNA reads as TGTGCCAGCAGCTTAGATGGCAGATTGAACACTGAAGCTTTCTTT.

In its sample, this clone was seen a few times. The chain is built from TRBV29-1 and TRBJ2-1; D is undetermined. CDR1 SQVTM and CDR2 ANQGSEA come from the germline V gene. The CDR3 has 11 residues. V lost 1 base to trimming and J lost 6 bases, with 4 bases between them. In nucleotides, the CDR3 is TGCAGCGTTGAAGCCCTCAATGAGCAGTTCTTC. This encodes CSVEALNEQFF.

This rearrangement joins TRBV29-1 to TRBJ2-7; D perhaps matches TRBD1 (5 bases). The germline gives CDR1 SQVTM, CDR2 ANQGSEA. The CDR3 contains 13 residues. Trimming took 1 base from V and 3 from J, leaving 10 bases between them. The CDR3 loop is CSVEGQGGYEQYF. The CDR3 bases are TGCAGCGTTGAAGGGCAGGGCGGCTACGAGCAGTACTTC.

The chain is built from TRBV19 and TRBJ1-1; D unresolved. Germline CDR1 is LNHDA and CDR2 is SQIVND (reference sequence). V dropped 3 bases and J dropped 7 bases, with 15 bases sitting between them. The CDR3 runs to 14 residues. The CDR3 bases are TGTGCCAGTAGTATGAGGGTTAGGGAGAGTGAAGCTTTCTTT. It is translated as CASSMRVRESEAFF.

This clone came up a few times. The chain is built from TRBV27 and TRBJ2-3; D is ambiguous. Germline CDR1 is MNHEY and CDR2 is SMNVEV (reference sequence). CDR3 size: 13 residues. With 2 bases removed from V and 2 bases from J, the gap between germline ends came to 5 bases. The CDR3 loop reads CASSLGHTDTQYF. CDR3 nucleotide sequence: TGTGCCAGCAGTTTAGGGCACACAGATACGCAGTATTTT.

This chain uses TRBV4-3 with TRBJ2-3; D is perhaps TRBD2 (6 bases). The germline V gene has CDR1 LGHNA and CDR2 YSLEER. Trimming cost V 0 bases and J 9 bases, with 10 bases left between them. This CDR3 is 13 amino acids long. CDR3 DNA: TGCGCCAGCAGCCAAGATCCGGCGGGGACGCAGTATTTT. It translates to CASSQDPAGTQYF.

This clone has a handful of counts. The chain joins TRBV19 to TRBJ1-4; D is perhaps TRBD1 (5 bases). Trimming removed 1 base at V and 7 bases at J, with 10 bases between. The CDR3 runs 14 residues. CDR1 and CDR2 from the germline V gene are LNHDA and SQIVND (reference sequence). The CDR3 DNA reads as TGTGCCAGTAGTATAGGGGCAGGGCCTGAAAAACTGTTTTTT. It is translated as CASSIGAGPEKLFF.